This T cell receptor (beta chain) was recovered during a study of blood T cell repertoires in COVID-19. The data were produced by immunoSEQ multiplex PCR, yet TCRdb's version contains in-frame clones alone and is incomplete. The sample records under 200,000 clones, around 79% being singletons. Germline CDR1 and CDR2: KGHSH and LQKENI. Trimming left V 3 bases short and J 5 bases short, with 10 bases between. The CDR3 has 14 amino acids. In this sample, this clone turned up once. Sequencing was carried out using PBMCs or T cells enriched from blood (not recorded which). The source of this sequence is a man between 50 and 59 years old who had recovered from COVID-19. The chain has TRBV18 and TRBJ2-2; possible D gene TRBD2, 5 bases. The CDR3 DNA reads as TGTGCCAGCTCACCGGGCTCGGGGACCGGGGAGCTGTTTTTT. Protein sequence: CASSPGSGTGELFF.